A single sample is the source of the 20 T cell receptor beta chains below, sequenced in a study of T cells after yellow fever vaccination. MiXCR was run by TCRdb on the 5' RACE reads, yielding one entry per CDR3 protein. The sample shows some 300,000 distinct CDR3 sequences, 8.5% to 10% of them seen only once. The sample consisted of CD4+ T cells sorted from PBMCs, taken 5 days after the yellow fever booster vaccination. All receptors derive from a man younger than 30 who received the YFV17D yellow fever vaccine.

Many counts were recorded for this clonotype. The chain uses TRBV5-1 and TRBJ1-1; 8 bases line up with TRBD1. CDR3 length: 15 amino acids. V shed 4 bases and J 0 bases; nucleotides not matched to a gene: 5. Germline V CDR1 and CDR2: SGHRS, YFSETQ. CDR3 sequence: CASSARQGMNTEAFF. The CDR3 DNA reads TGCGCCAGCAGCGCAAGACAGGGGATGAACACTGAAGCTTTCTTT. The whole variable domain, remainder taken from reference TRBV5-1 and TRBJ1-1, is KAGVTQTPRYLIKTRGQQVTLSCSPISGHRSVSWYQQTPGQGLQFLFEYFSETQRNKGNFPGRFSGRQFSNSRSEMNVSTLELGDSALYLCASSARQGMNTEAFFGQGTRLTVV.

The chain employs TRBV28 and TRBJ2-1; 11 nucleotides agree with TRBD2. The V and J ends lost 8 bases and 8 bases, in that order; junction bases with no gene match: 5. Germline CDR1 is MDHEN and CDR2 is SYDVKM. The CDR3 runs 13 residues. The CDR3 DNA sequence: TGTGCCAGCGGTCCGGGACTAGCGGATGAGCAGTTCTTC. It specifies CASGPGLADEQFF. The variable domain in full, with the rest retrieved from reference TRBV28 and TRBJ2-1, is DVKVTQSSRYLVKRTGEKVFLECVQDMDHENMFWYRQDPGLGLRLIYFSYDVKMKEKGDIPEGYSVSREKKERFSLILESASTNQTSMYLCASGPGLADEQFFGPGTRLTVL.

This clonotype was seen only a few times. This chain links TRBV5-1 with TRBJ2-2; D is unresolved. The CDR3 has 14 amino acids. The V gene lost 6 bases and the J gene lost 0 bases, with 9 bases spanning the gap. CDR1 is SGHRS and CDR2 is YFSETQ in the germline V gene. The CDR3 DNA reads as TGCGCCAGCACCCGAAGTTCGAACACCGGGGAGCTGTTTTTT. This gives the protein CASTRSSNTGELFF. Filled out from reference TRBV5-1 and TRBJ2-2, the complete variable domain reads KAGVTQTPRYLIKTRGQQVTLSCSPISGHRSVSWYQQTPGQGLQFLFEYFSETQRNKGNFPGRFSGRQFSNSRSEMNVSTLELGDSALYLCASTRSSNTGELFFGEGSRLTVL.

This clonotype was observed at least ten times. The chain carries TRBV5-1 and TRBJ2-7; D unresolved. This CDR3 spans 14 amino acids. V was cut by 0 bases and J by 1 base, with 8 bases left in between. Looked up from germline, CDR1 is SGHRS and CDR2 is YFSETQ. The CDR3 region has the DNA TGCGCCAGCAGCTTGGACTCATTATCCTACGAGCAGTACTTC. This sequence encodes CASSLDSLSYEQYF.

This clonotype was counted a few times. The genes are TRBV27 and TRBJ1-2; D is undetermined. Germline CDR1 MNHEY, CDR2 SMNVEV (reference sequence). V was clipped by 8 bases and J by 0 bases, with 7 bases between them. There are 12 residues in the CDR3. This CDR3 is CASGRTNYGYTF. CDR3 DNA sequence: TGTGCCAGCGGAAGGACTAACTATGGCTACACCTTC.

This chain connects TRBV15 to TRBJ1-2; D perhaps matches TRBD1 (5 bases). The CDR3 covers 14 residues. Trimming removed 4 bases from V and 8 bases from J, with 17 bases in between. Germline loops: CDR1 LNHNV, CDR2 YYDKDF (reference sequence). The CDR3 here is CATSKQGLVEGYTF. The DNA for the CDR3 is TGTGCCACCAGCAAGCAGGGTCTGGTGGAGGGCTACACCTTC. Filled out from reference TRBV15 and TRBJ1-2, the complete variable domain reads DAMVIQNPRYQVTQFGKPVTLSCSQTLNHNVMYWYQQKSSQAPKLLFHYYDKDFNNEADTPDNFQSRRPNTSFCFLDIRSPGLGDTAMYLCATSKQGLVEGYTFGSGTRLTVV.

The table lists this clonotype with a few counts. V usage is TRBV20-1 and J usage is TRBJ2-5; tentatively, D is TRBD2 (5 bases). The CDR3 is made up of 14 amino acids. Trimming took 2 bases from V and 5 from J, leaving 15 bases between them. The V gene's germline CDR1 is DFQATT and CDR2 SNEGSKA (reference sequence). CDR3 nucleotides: TGCAGTGCTAGACCGCGCCCTAGCTGGGAGACCCAGTACTTC. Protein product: CSARPRPSWETQYF.

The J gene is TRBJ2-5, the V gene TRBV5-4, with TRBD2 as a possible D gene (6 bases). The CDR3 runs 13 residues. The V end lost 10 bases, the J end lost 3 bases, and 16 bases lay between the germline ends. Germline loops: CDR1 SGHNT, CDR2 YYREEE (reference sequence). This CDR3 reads CAGLVRGEETQYF. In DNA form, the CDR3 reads TGTGCCGGCCTTGTGCGGGGAGAAGAGACCCAGTACTTC.

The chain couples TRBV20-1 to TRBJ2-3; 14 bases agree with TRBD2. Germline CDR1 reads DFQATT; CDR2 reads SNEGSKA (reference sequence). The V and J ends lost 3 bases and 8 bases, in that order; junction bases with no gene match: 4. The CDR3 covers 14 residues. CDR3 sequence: CSARTSGGAPTQYF. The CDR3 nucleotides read TGCAGTGCTAGGACTAGCGGGGGGGCCCCTACGCAGTATTTT.

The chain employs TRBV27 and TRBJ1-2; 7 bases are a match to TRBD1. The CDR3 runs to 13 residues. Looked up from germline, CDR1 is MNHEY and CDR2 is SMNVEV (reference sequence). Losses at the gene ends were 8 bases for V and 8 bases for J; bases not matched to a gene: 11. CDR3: CASRRQGREGYTF. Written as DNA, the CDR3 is TGTGCCAGCCGGCGACAGGGTCGTGAGGGCTACACCTTC.

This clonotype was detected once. The CDR3 coding sequence is TGTGCCAGCAGTTCCACCCCTGGACGGAACTACGAGCAGTACGTC. This translates into CASSSTPGRNYEQYV. The chain links TRBV27 to TRBJ2-7; D gene unclear. Trimming pared 4 bases from V and 3 bases from J, leaving 16 bases between. CDR1 is MNHEY and CDR2 is SMNVEV in the germline V gene (reference sequence). This CDR3 region has 15 residues.

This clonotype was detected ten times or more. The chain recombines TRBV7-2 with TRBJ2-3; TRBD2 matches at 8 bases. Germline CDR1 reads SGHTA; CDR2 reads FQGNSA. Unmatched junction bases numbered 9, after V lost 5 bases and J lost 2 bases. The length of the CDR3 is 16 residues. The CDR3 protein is CASSPGAAGATDTQYF. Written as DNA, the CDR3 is TGTGCCAGCAGCCCCGGGGCAGCGGGGGCCACAGATACGCAGTATTTT.

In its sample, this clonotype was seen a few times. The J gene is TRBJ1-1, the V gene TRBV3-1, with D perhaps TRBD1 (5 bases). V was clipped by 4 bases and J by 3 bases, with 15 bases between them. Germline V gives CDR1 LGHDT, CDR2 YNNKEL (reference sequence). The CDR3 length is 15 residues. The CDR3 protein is CASSRLPGEYTEAFF. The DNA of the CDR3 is TGTGCCAGCAGCCGCCTCCCGGGGGAGTACACTGAAGCTTTCTTT.

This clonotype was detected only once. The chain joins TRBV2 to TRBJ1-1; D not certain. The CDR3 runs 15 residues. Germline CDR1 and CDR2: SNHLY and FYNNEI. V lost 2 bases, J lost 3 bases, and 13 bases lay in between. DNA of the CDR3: TGTGCCAGCAGTGAAAGAGGCCAAAAGGACACTGAAGCTTTCTTT. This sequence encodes CASSERGQKDTEAFF.

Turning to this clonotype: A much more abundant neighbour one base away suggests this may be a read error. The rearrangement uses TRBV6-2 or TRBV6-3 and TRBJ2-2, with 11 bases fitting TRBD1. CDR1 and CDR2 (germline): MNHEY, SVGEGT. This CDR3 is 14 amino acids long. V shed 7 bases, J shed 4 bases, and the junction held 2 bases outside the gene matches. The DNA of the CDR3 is TGTGCCAGCACCGGGACAGGGGGCACCGGGGAGCTGTTTTTT. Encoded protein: CASTGTGGTGELFF.

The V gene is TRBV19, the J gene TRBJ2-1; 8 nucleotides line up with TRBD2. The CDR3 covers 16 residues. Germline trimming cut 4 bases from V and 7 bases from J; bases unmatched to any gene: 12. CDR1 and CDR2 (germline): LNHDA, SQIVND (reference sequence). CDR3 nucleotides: TGTGCCAGTAGTACGCCAGCTAAGCGGGGGACTAATGAGCAGTTCTTC. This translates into CASSTPAKRGTNEQFF.

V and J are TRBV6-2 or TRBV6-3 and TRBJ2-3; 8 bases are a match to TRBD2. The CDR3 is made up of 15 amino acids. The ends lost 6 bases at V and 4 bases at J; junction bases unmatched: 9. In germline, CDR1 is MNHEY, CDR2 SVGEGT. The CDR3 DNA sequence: TGTGCCAGCAGCCCTCGGGGGGGCCTTTCAGATACGCAGTATTTT. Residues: CASSPRGGLSDTQYF.

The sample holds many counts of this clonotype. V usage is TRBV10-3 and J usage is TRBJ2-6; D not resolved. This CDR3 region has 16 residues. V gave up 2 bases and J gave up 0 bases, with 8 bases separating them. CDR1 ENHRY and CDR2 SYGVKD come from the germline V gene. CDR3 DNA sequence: TGTGCCATCAGTGAGAGTAGCTTCTCTGGGGCCAACGTCCTGACTTTC. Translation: CAISESSFSGANVLTF.

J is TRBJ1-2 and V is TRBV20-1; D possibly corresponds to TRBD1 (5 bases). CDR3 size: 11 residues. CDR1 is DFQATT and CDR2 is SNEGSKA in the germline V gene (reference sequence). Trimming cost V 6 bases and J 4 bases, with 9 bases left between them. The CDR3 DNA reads TGCAGTGCCGCAGGGTTCTATGGCTACACCTTC. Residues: CSAAGFYGYTF.

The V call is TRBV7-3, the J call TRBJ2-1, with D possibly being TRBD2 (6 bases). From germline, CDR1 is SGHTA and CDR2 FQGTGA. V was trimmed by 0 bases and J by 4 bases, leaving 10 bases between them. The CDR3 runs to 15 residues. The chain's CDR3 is CASSLTAGSYNEQFF. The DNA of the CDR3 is TGTGCCAGCAGCTTAACGGCGGGATCTTACAATGAGCAGTTCTTC.